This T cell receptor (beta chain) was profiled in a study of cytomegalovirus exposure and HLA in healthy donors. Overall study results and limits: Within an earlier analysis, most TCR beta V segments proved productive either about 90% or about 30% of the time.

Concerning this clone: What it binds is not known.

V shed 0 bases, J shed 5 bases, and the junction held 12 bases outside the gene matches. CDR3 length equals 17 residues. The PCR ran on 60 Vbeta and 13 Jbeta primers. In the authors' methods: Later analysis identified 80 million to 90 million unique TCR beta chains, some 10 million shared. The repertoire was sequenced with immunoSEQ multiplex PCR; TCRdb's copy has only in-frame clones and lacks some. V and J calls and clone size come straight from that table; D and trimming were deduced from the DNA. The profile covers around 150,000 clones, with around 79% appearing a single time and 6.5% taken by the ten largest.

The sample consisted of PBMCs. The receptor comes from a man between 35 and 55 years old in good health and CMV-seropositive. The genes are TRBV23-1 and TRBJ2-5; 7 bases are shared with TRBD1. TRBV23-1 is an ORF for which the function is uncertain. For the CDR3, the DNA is TGCGCCAGCAGTCAATCGGTCCCCGACAGGGCGCGGGAGACCCAGTACTTC. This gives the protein CASSQSVPDRARETQYF.